The rows below give T cell receptor beta chains drawn from one sample of a study of T cell responses to AZD1222 COVID-19 vaccine. Sequencing was performed with immunoSEQ multiplex PCR; in TCRdb, only in-frame clones are kept and a portion is missing. The table has roughly 150,000 clones, approximately 90% seen once; the top ten hold over 6%. The sample here was peripheral blood, taken after recovery from COVID-19. These receptors originate from an adult who had recovered from COVID-19. Each CDR3 is given with its conserved first and last residue. D genes are given only for firm matches. Expanded clones are given a class, and other clones once, few, many or no size at all.

j_gene: TRBJ1-2; abundance: NA; v_gene: TRBV24-1; d_gene: NA; CDR3nt: TGTGCCACCAGTGATCGTGCAGCCCCTTCTAACTATGGCTACACCTTC; CDR3aa: CATSDRAAPSNYGYTF
j_gene: TRBJ1-2; abundance: NA; v_gene: TRBV5-4; d_gene: TRBD1; CDR3nt: TGTGCCAGCAGCTTGGGGGGACAGGGGGCGCGGGGCTACACCTTC; CDR3aa: CASSLGGQGARGYTF
j_gene: TRBJ1-2; abundance: NA; v_gene: TRBV2; d_gene: TRBD1; CDR3nt: TGTGCCAGCAGTGAAGCGCACGGGACAGCTAACTATGGCTACACCTTC; CDR3aa: CASSEAHGTANYGYTF
j_gene: TRBJ1-1; abundance: NA; v_gene: TRBV28; d_gene: NA; CDR3nt: TGTGCCAGCAGTTTAAAGGGACGCCTTATTAACACTGAAGCTTTCTTT; CDR3aa: CASSLKGRLINTEAFF
j_gene: TRBJ1-6; abundance: NA; v_gene: TRBV5-1; d_gene: NA; CDR3nt: TGCGCCAGCAGCTTGGAAGGCGTTAATTCACCCCTCCACTTT; CDR3aa: CASSLEGVNSPLHF
j_gene: TRBJ2-1; abundance: NA; v_gene: TRBV28; d_gene: NA; CDR3nt: TGTGCCAGCAGTCCCTCCCGGCAGGCTCATTTTTTACCGAATGAGCAGTTCTTC; CDR3aa: CASSPSRQAHFLPNEQFF
j_gene: TRBJ2-7; abundance: NA; v_gene: TRBV18; d_gene: NA; CDR3nt: TGTGCCAGCTCACCACCGTCCAGCTACGAGCAGTACTTC; CDR3aa: CASSPPSSYEQYF
j_gene: TRBJ1-2; abundance: once; v_gene: TRBV4-1; d_gene: NA; CDR3nt: TGCGCCAGCAGCCAATCGTCTCTCGCGGAGGGCTACACCTTC; CDR3aa: CASSQSSLAEGYTF
j_gene: TRBJ1-5; abundance: NA; v_gene: TRBV27; d_gene: NA; CDR3nt: TGTGCCAGCAGTTTACTAGCCTTGAGCAATCAGCCCCAGCATTTT; CDR3aa: CASSLLALSNQPQHF
j_gene: TRBJ2-3; abundance: NA; v_gene: TRBV7-6; d_gene: TRBD1; CDR3nt: TGTGCCAGCAGCTTTACAGGGGGCGCCGATACGCAGTATTTT; CDR3aa: CASSFTGGADTQYF
j_gene: TRBJ1-6; abundance: NA; v_gene: TRBV28; d_gene: TRBD1; CDR3nt: TGTGCCAGCAGTTCTCCGGACAGGATCTCCTATAATTCACCCCTCCACTTT; CDR3aa: CASSSPDRISYNSPLHF
j_gene: TRBJ2-7; abundance: NA; v_gene: TRBV4-1; d_gene: NA; CDR3nt: TGCGCCAGCAGCCAAGTATCAGGGCCCCAGGAGGAGCGGCAGTACTTC; CDR3aa: CASSQVSGPQEERQYF
j_gene: TRBJ2-7; abundance: NA; v_gene: TRBV6-2/TRBV6-3; d_gene: NA; CDR3nt: TGTGCCAGCAGTTGGCAGGTTCCCGCCCACGAGCAGTACTTC; CDR3aa: CASSWQVPAHEQYF
j_gene: TRBJ1-2; abundance: NA; v_gene: TRBV3-1/TRBV3-2; d_gene: TRBD1; CDR3nt: TGTGCCAGCAGCCAAGATTCGAGGGGGCACGGCTACACCTTC; CDR3aa: CASSQDSRGHGYTF
j_gene: TRBJ1-1; abundance: once; v_gene: TRBV4-3; d_gene: NA; CDR3nt: TGCGCCAGCAGCCAAGATAAGGACACTGAAGCTTTCTTT; CDR3aa: CASSQDKDTEAFF
j_gene: TRBJ2-7; abundance: NA; v_gene: TRBV11-2; d_gene: NA; CDR3nt: TGTGCCAGCAGCTTATTTTCTAGCGTCTCCTACGAGCAGTACTTC; CDR3aa: CASSLFSSVSYEQYF
j_gene: TRBJ2-2; abundance: NA; v_gene: TRBV19; d_gene: NA; CDR3nt: TGTGCCAGTAGTACCATAGGGTCAGGGGTGGCCGGGGAGCTGTTTTTT; CDR3aa: CASSTIGSGVAGELFF
j_gene: TRBJ2-5; abundance: NA; v_gene: TRBV5-1; d_gene: NA; CDR3nt: TGCGCCAGCAGCTTGGTGGCAGGGCGGGTGGAGACCCAGTACTTC; CDR3aa: CASSLVAGRVETQYF
j_gene: TRBJ1-5; abundance: NA; v_gene: TRBV4-1; d_gene: NA; CDR3nt: TGCGCCAGCAGCCAAACAAGAGGGGATCAGCCCCAGCATTTT; CDR3aa: CASSQTRGDQPQHF
j_gene: TRBJ1-2; abundance: few; v_gene: TRBV7-2; d_gene: TRBD1; CDR3nt: TGTGCCAGCAGCCCAAATGCAGGGGGCTATGGCTACACCTTC; CDR3aa: CASSPNAGGYGYTF
j_gene: TRBJ2-7; abundance: NA; v_gene: TRBV9; d_gene: NA; CDR3nt: TGTGCCAGCAGCGTAGGGTCCGGGGACGTGAGGTACGAGCAGTACTTC; CDR3aa: CASSVGSGDVRYEQYF
j_gene: TRBJ2-2; abundance: NA; v_gene: TRBV11-3; d_gene: NA; CDR3nt: TGTGCCAGCAGCTTACGGGACACCGGGGAGCTGTTTTTT; CDR3aa: CASSLRDTGELFF
j_gene: TRBJ2-2; abundance: NA; v_gene: TRBV5-4; d_gene: TRBD1; CDR3nt: TGTGCCAGCAGCCTGGTCAGGGGGCTAGGGACCGGGGAGCTGTTTTTT; CDR3aa: CASSLVRGLGTGELFF
j_gene: TRBJ1-3; abundance: NA; v_gene: TRBV12-2; d_gene: NA; CDR3nt: TGTGCAAGTCGCTTCCTAGGGACAGGGGGCGCAAAGTTCGGAAACACCATATATTTT; CDR3aa: CASRFLGTGGAKFGNTIYF
j_gene: TRBJ1-5; abundance: NA; v_gene: TRBV19; d_gene: TRBD1; CDR3nt: TGTGCCAGTAGTATACTACAGGGGAAGGAGCCCCAGCATTTT; CDR3aa: CASSILQGKEPQHF
j_gene: TRBJ2-6; abundance: NA; v_gene: TRBV24-1; d_gene: NA; CDR3nt: TGTGCCACCAGTGGGGGCAGGGGCTCTGGGGCCAACGTCCTGACTTTC; CDR3aa: CATSGGRGSGANVLTF
j_gene: TRBJ1-2; abundance: NA; v_gene: TRBV7-9; d_gene: NA; CDR3nt: TGTGCCAGCAGCCCGACTGGGAATGGCTACACCTTC; CDR3aa: CASSPTGNGYTF
j_gene: TRBJ1-2; abundance: NA; v_gene: TRBV5-4; d_gene: NA; CDR3nt: TGTGCCAGCAGTCCAGTCACGGACGCCGCTAACTATGGCTACACCTTC; CDR3aa: CASSPVTDAANYGYTF
j_gene: TRBJ2-5; abundance: NA; v_gene: TRBV5-1; d_gene: TRBD2; CDR3nt: TGCGCCAGCAGTCGGGGGGGCGGCCAAGAGACCCAGTACTTC; CDR3aa: CASSRGGGQETQYF
j_gene: TRBJ1-2; abundance: NA; v_gene: TRBV27; d_gene: TRBD1; CDR3nt: TGTGCCAGCAGTTCGCTCGGACAGGGGGCTAATGGCTACACCTTC; CDR3aa: CASSSLGQGANGYTF
j_gene: TRBJ1-5; abundance: NA; v_gene: TRBV19; d_gene: TRBD1; CDR3nt: TGTGCCAGTAGTAGAATCTCCCAGGGGGGGGGCAATCAGCCCCAGCATTTT; CDR3aa: CASSRISQGGGNQPQHF
j_gene: TRBJ2-7; abundance: NA; v_gene: TRBV5-1; d_gene: NA; CDR3nt: TGCGCCAGCAGCTTACTGACATCTACCCCCTACGAGCAGTACTTC; CDR3aa: CASSLLTSTPYEQYF
j_gene: TRBJ1-5; abundance: once; v_gene: TRBV28; d_gene: NA; CDR3nt: TGTGCCAGCAGTTTGGCAGGGAGAATGAATCAGCCCCAGCATTTT; CDR3aa: CASSLAGRMNQPQHF
j_gene: TRBJ2-2; abundance: NA; v_gene: TRBV15; d_gene: NA; CDR3nt: TGTGCCACCAGCAGAGACTTTGGGGGCTCCGGGGAGCTGTTTTTT; CDR3aa: CATSRDFGGSGELFF
j_gene: TRBJ2-1; abundance: NA; v_gene: TRBV5-1; d_gene: TRBD1; CDR3nt: TGCGCCAGCAGCTTGGGCGGGACAGGGTCCTACAATGAGCAGTTCTTC; CDR3aa: CASSLGGTGSYNEQFF
j_gene: TRBJ1-3; abundance: NA; v_gene: TRBV5-8; d_gene: NA; CDR3nt: TGTGCCAGCAGCTTGAAGGCAAGGGCCGGAAACACCATATATTTT; CDR3aa: CASSLKARAGNTIYF
j_gene: TRBJ2-6; abundance: NA; v_gene: TRBV7-8; d_gene: NA; CDR3nt: TGTGCCAGCAGTCAGCAGGTCGGGGCCAACGTCCTGACTTTC; CDR3aa: CASSQQVGANVLTF
j_gene: TRBJ1-2; abundance: NA; v_gene: TRBV19; d_gene: TRBD1; CDR3nt: TGTGCCAGTAGTATCAGGCAGACAGGGCGCTATGGCTACACCTTC; CDR3aa: CASSIRQTGRYGYTF
j_gene: TRBJ2-3; abundance: NA; v_gene: TRBV9; d_gene: NA; CDR3nt: TGTGCCAGCAGCGTGACAGGCCGGCGCACAGATACGCAGTATTTT; CDR3aa: CASSVTGRRTDTQYF
j_gene: TRBJ1-2; abundance: NA; v_gene: TRBV18; d_gene: TRBD1; CDR3nt: TGTGCCAGCTCACCCGGAACAGGGGGCGCGGATGGCTACACCTTC; CDR3aa: CASSPGTGGADGYTF
j_gene: TRBJ1-3; abundance: NA; v_gene: TRBV2; d_gene: NA; CDR3nt: TGTGCCAGCAAGCAAGATAGCACTGGAAACACCATATATTTT; CDR3aa: CASKQDSTGNTIYF
j_gene: TRBJ2-1; abundance: NA; v_gene: TRBV5-1; d_gene: TRBD1; CDR3nt: TGCGCCAGCAGCTTGGCTGGGACAGGGAGTGTAGATGAGCAGTTCTTC; CDR3aa: CASSLAGTGSVDEQFF
j_gene: TRBJ1-5; abundance: NA; v_gene: TRBV2; d_gene: NA; CDR3nt: TGTGCCAGCGGGACGCAGAGCAATCAGCCCCAGCATTTT; CDR3aa: CASGTQSNQPQHF
j_gene: TRBJ1-5; abundance: NA; v_gene: TRBV7-2; d_gene: NA; CDR3nt: TGTGCCAGCAGCTTAGGGGGGGTGGGCAATCAGCCCCAGCATTTT; CDR3aa: CASSLGGVGNQPQHF
j_gene: TRBJ2-3; abundance: NA; v_gene: TRBV7-2; d_gene: NA; CDR3nt: TGTGCCAGCAGCCGCAGGGCAACTAGCACAGATACGCAGTATTTT; CDR3aa: CASSRRATSTDTQYF
j_gene: TRBJ2-1; abundance: few; v_gene: TRBV7-9; d_gene: TRBD2; CDR3nt: TGTGCCAGCAGACCCCGGGAGGGCCGGAATGAGCAGTTCTTC; CDR3aa: CASRPREGRNEQFF
j_gene: TRBJ1-4; abundance: NA; v_gene: TRBV29-1; d_gene: TRBD1; CDR3nt: TGCAGCGTGACAGGGGCCTATAATGAAAAACTGTTTTTT; CDR3aa: CSVTGAYNEKLFF